The 23 T cell receptor beta chains reported below all come from one sample, sequenced in a study of CXCR3-negative and CXCR3-positive naive CD8 T cells. UMI-tagged TRB cDNA libraries were built via 5' RACE. TCRdb reprocessed the 5' RACE reads, keeping one entry per CDR3 protein, no DNA. The table for this sample gives about 24,000 distinct CDR3 sequences. The specimen was naive CXCR3- CD8+ T cells from blood. Described subset: CD45RO-CCR7+CD27+CD95- naive CD8+ T cells lacking CXCR3 (TNR3-). Receptors originate from a human donor in good health. Some clones in this sample may be carry-over from other donors' samples.

The rearrangement joins TRBV7-9 to TRBJ2-7. The length of the CDR3 is 14 residues. The germline gives CDR1 SEHNR, CDR2 FQNEAQ (reference sequence). This CDR3 reads CASSLGTLTYEQYF.

The chain joins TRBV6-6 to TRBJ2-1; TCRdb outputs TRBD1, but without DNA this stays unchecked. Germline CDR1 MNHNY, CDR2 SVGAGI (reference sequence). The CDR3 spans 15 residues. This chain's CDR3 is CASSYSTGAYNEQFF.

The chain has TRBV29-1 and TRBJ2-5. The CDR3 totals 15 residues. The germline V gene encodes CDR1 SQVTM and CDR2 ANQGSEA. The CDR3 is CSVLIGVLRQETQYF. The variable domain in full, with the rest retrieved from reference TRBV29-1 and TRBJ2-5, is SAVISQKPSRDICQRGTSLTIQCQVDSQVTMMFWYRQQPGQSLTLIATANQGSEATYESGFVIDKFPISRPNLTFSTLTVSNMSPEDSSIYLCSVLIGVLRQETQYFGPGTRLLVL.

The gene calls are TRBV20-1 and TRBJ2-3. The germline CDR1 and CDR2 sequences are DFQATT and SNEGSKA (reference sequence). This CDR3 is built from 13 residues. CDR3 protein: CSARSTHPDTQYF.

This rearrangement joins TRBV29-1 to TRBJ1-1; TCRdb selects TRBD1, and the lack of DNA leaves this call unchecked. The CDR3 has 15 residues. The germline CDR1 and CDR2 sequences are SQVTM and ANQGSEA. CDR3 amino acids: CSVEDRGYMNTEAFF.

The rearrangement links TRBV7-9 to TRBJ2-6. This CDR3 has 12 amino acids. Germline V gene sequence: CDR1 SEHNR, CDR2 FQNEAQ (reference sequence). This chain's CDR3 is CASPPGANVLTF.

The CDR3 reads CASSGTTGTGHEQYF. The chain has TRBV9 and TRBJ2-7; lacking DNA, the TRBD1 call made by TCRdb goes unchecked. CDR3 length: 15 residues. Germline V gives CDR1 SGDLS, CDR2 YYNGEE.

The chain combines TRBV5-1 with TRBJ2-7; the D call from TCRdb, TRBD1, cannot be confirmed without DNA. The CDR3 is made up of 15 amino acids. Germline values: CDR1 SGHRS, CDR2 YFSETQ. The CDR3 sequence is CASSLEPGETYEQYF.

The chain couples TRBV4-3 to TRBJ1-2. CDR1 and CDR2 from the germline V gene are LGHNA and YSLEER. The length of the CDR3 is 15 residues. This CDR3 reads CASSDSLGSIDGYTF.

The CDR3 reads CASSPSGQLHNEQFF. This chain uses TRBV7-9 with TRBJ2-1. The CDR3 runs 15 residues. Looked up from germline, CDR1 is SEHNR and CDR2 is FQNEAQ (reference sequence).

This chain connects TRBV11-3 to TRBJ2-2; TCRdb lists TRBD2, though no DNA is available to test this call. CDR3 length: 14 amino acids. CDR1 is SGHNT and CDR2 is YENEEA in the germline V gene. The CDR3 loop reads CASSLDYYTGELFF. Looking up the rest from reference TRBV11-3 and TRBJ2-2 gives the full variable domain: EAGVVQSPRYKIIEKKQPVAFWCNPISGHNTLYWYLQNLGQGPELLIRYENEEAVDDSQLPKDRFSAERLKGVDSTLKIQPAELGDSAVYLCASSLDYYTGELFFGEGSRLTVL.

The chain links TRBV9 to TRBJ2-5; TCRdb designates TRBD2, a call that cannot be tested without DNA. CDR1 is SGDLS and CDR2 is YYNGEE in the germline V gene. The CDR3 length is 15 residues. The CDR3 spells CASSRTSGFQETQYF.

By frequency, this clonotype is medium-sized. The gene calls are TRBV7-3 and TRBJ2-3. CDR3 length: 13 residues. Germline CDR1 is SGHTA and CDR2 is FQGTGA. CDR3 sequence reads: CASSFLSTDTQYF. Drawing the rest from reference TRBV7-3 and TRBJ2-3, the complete variable domain is GAGVSQTPSNKVTEKGKYVELRCDPISGHTALYWYRQSLGQGPEFLIYFQGTGAADDSGLPNDRFFAVRPEGSVSTLKIQRTERGDSAVYLCASSFLSTDTQYFGPGTRLTVL.

Judged by frequency, this clonotype is medium-sized. The chain links TRBV21-1 to TRBJ2-7. TRBV21-1 is a pseudogene locus. The CDR3 loop spans 15 amino acids. The CDR3 sequence: CASSKETETPYEQYF.

V usage is TRBV28 and J usage is TRBJ2-1; the D call of TRBD1 rests on TCRdb alone, since no DNA is present to check it. CDR1 MDHEN and CDR2 SYDVKM come from the germline V gene. This CDR3 contains 15 residues. CDR3 sequence reads: CASSLRPGQHNEQFF.

The V gene is TRBV29-1, the J gene TRBJ2-7; lacking DNA, the TRBD2 call made by TCRdb goes unchecked. This CDR3 is built from 15 residues. Germline V gene sequence: CDR1 SQVTM, CDR2 ANQGSEA. The CDR3 spells CSVEGTSGTPYEQYF.

This chain joins TRBV4-3 and TRBJ2-4; lacking DNA, the TRBD1 call made by TCRdb goes unchecked. CDR3 length: 14 residues. Germline V gives CDR1 LGHNA, CDR2 YSLEER. CDR3 region: CASSQDPAAPIQYF.

The chain is built from TRBV9 and TRBJ2-3. In germline, CDR1 is SGDLS, CDR2 YYNGEE. The CDR3 extends over 13 amino acids. The CDR3 region is CASSSWATDTQYF.

V is TRBV28 and J is TRBJ1-5; TCRdb gives TRBD1 as the D gene, but with no DNA this cannot be confirmed. The length of the CDR3 is 17 residues. The V gene's germline CDR1 is MDHEN and CDR2 SYDVKM. Here the CDR3 reads CASSPQGQLGGNQPQHF.

The rearrangement joins TRBV6-4 to TRBJ1-1; TCRdb's assignment of TRBD1 cannot be checked, as there is no DNA. Germline V CDR1 and CDR2: MRHNA, SNTAGT. CDR3 size: 13 residues. The chain's CDR3 is CASSEGHGVEAFF.

This chain joins TRBV7-9 and TRBJ2-3; TCRdb selects TRBD2, and the lack of DNA leaves this call unchecked. The CDR3 is 15 amino acids. The germline CDR1 and CDR2 sequences are SEHNR and FQNEAQ (reference sequence). CDR3 sequence: CASSLVGQSTDTQYF. The full variable domain, its missing parts supplied by reference TRBV7-9 and TRBJ2-3, is DTGVSQNPRHKITKRGQNVTFRCDPISEHNRLYWYRQTLGQGPEFLTYFQNEAQLEKSRLLSDRFSAERPKGSFSTLEIQRTEQGDSAMYLCASSLVGQSTDTQYFGPGTRLTVL.

The chain is built from TRBV20-1 and TRBJ2-1; TCRdb reports TRBD2, a call that lacks DNA to check it against. Germline V gene sequence: CDR1 DFQATT, CDR2 SNEGSKA (reference sequence). The CDR3 contains 17 residues. The CDR3 sequence: CSARDVAGGPTYNEQFF.

This chain connects TRBV2 to TRBJ2-3; TCRdb's D call, TRBD2, is unchecked because there is no DNA. The CDR3 consists of 17 residues. Germline CDR1 is SNHLY and CDR2 is FYNNEI. CDR3 protein: CATDNLGREKNTDTQYF.